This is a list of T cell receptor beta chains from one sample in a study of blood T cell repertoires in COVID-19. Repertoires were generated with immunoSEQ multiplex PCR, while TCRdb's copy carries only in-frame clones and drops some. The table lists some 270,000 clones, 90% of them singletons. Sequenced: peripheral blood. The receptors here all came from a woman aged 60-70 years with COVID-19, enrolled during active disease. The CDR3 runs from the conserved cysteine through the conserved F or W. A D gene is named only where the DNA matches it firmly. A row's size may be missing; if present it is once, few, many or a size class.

CDR3: CASSVAGTPDTDTQYF; DNA: TGTGCCAGCAGCGTAGCTGGCACCCCCGACACAGATACGCAGTATTTT; D: -; J: TRBJ2-3; V: TRBV9; size: -
CDR3: CASRRSGGRQPQHF; DNA: TGTGCCAGCAGACGCTCGGGGGGCAGGCAGCCCCAGCATTTT; D: -; J: TRBJ1-5; V: TRBV6-5; size: -
CDR3: CASRASTDTQYF; DNA: TGTGCCAGCAGGGCAAGCACAGATACGCAGTATTTT; D: -; J: TRBJ2-3; V: TRBV12-3/TRBV12-4; size: -
CDR3: CASSQDSGGLETQYF; DNA: TGTGCCAGCAGCCAAGATTCAGGGGGCTTGGAGACCCAGTACTTC; D: TRBD1; J: TRBJ2-5; V: TRBV3-1/TRBV3-2; size: -
CDR3: CASSVASGTGTDTQYF; DNA: TGTGCCAGCAGCGTAGCCAGTGGGACAGGGACCGATACGCAGTATTTT; D: TRBD1; J: TRBJ2-3; V: TRBV9; size: -
CDR3: CSVGLGLWATEAFF; DNA: TGCAGCGTTGGGTTGGGACTTTGGGCCACTGAAGCTTTCTTT; D: -; J: TRBJ1-1; V: TRBV29-1; size: once
CDR3: CASSKGTKHRTDTQYF; DNA: TGTGCCAGCAGTAAAGGGACTAAACATCGCACAGATACGCAGTATTTT; D: TRBD2; J: TRBJ2-3; V: TRBV6-4; size: -
CDR3: CASSLRRGGRSTYEQYF; DNA: TGTGCCAGCAGCTTACGGCGGGGGGGCCGCTCCACCTACGAGCAGTACTTC; D: TRBD2; J: TRBJ2-7; V: TRBV7-9; size: -
CDR3: CASRKGTGADTQYF; DNA: TGCGCCAGCAGAAAAGGGACAGGCGCAGATACGCAGTATTTT; D: TRBD1; J: TRBJ2-3; V: TRBV4-3; size: -
CDR3: CASSLGAADTQYF; DNA: TGTGCCAGCAGCCTTGGGGCTGCAGATACGCAGTATTTT; D: -; J: TRBJ2-3; V: TRBV3-1/TRBV3-2; size: -
CDR3: CASSATGPNEQFF; DNA: TGTGCCAGCAGCGCGACGGGTCCCAATGAGCAGTTCTTC; D: -; J: TRBJ2-1; V: TRBV9; size: -
CDR3: CASSPAGDREFSRNTEAFF; DNA: TGTGCCAGCAGCCCGGCGGGGGACAGGGAGTTTTCGAGGAACACTGAAGCTTTCTTT; D: TRBD1; J: TRBJ1-1; V: TRBV7-6; size: few
CDR3: CASSPTGGGNTIYF; DNA: TGTGCCAGCAGTCCAACAGGGGGTGGAAACACCATATATTTT; D: TRBD1; J: TRBJ1-3; V: TRBV27; size: -
CDR3: CASSLGQGDEKLFF; DNA: TGTGCCAGCAGCTTAGGACAGGGAGATGAAAAACTGTTTTTT; D: TRBD1; J: TRBJ1-4; V: TRBV7-9; size: -
CDR3: CASSVSGGPTDTQYF; DNA: TGTGCCAGCAGCGTAAGCGGGGGCCCCACAGATACGCAGTATTTT; D: TRBD2; J: TRBJ2-3; V: TRBV9; size: -
CDR3: CASSSTTYEQYF; DNA: TGCGCCAGCAGCTCCACTACCTACGAGCAGTACTTC; D: -; J: TRBJ2-7; V: TRBV5-1; size: -
CDR3: CASSRGSSNQPQHF; DNA: TGTGCCAGCAGCCGGGGGTCTAGCAATCAGCCCCAGCATTTT; D: -; J: TRBJ1-5; V: TRBV7-9; size: -
CDR3: CASTQKTVNEKLFF; DNA: TGTGCCAGTACCCAAAAGACTGTGAATGAAAAACTGTTTTTT; D: -; J: TRBJ1-4; V: TRBV19; size: -
CDR3: CASSVSATNEKLFF; DNA: TGTGCCAGCAGCGTATCCGCAACTAATGAAAAACTGTTTTTT; D: -; J: TRBJ1-4; V: TRBV9; size: -
CDR3: CASGLVPVEGADGYTF; DNA: TGTGCTAGTGGTTTGGTACCGGTTGAGGGGGCGGATGGCTACACCTTC; D: TRBD1; J: TRBJ1-2; V: TRBV12-5; size: -
CDR3: CASSSPREPQHF; DNA: TGTGCCAGCAGTTCCCCCCGAGAGCCCCAGCATTTT; D: -; J: TRBJ1-5; V: TRBV12-3/TRBV12-4; size: -
CDR3: CASSQGTGRQETQYF; DNA: TGTGCCAGCAGCCAAGGGACAGGGAGACAAGAGACCCAGTACTTC; D: TRBD1; J: TRBJ2-5; V: TRBV3-1/TRBV3-2; size: -
CDR3: CASTRNNEQFF; DNA: TGTGCCAGTACCAGAAACAATGAGCAGTTCTTC; D: -; J: TRBJ2-1; V: TRBV19; size: -
CDR3: CASSQDPGGINSPLHF; DNA: TGTGCCAGCAGCCAAGACCCAGGGGGCATCAATTCACCCCTCCACTTT; D: TRBD1; J: TRBJ1-6; V: TRBV4-2; size: -
CDR3: CASSSGTLSTDTQYF; DNA: TGTGCCAGCAGTAGCGGAACTCTAAGCACAGATACGCAGTATTTT; D: -; J: TRBJ2-3; V: TRBV25-1; size: -
CDR3: CASSSVNTEAFF; DNA: TGTGCCAGCAGCTCGGTGAACACTGAAGCTTTCTTT; D: -; J: TRBJ1-1; V: TRBV5-6; size: -
CDR3: CASSEGQTNEKLFF; DNA: TGTGCCAGCAGCGAGGGACAGACTAATGAAAAACTGTTTTTT; D: TRBD1; J: TRBJ1-4; V: TRBV9; size: -
CDR3: CASSQGAGDTQYF; DNA: TGTGCCAGCTCCCAGGGGGCGGGAGATACGCAGTATTTT; D: TRBD1; J: TRBJ2-3; V: TRBV7-9; size: -
CDR3: CASSQDRQGLSYTF; DNA: TGCGCCAGCAGCCAAGATCGGCAGGGGTTAAGCTACACCTTC; D: -; J: TRBJ1-2; V: TRBV4-3; size: -
CDR3: CASSTPPGRYTEAFF; DNA: TGTGCCAGTAGTACGCCCCCCGGGAGATACACTGAAGCTTTCTTT; D: -; J: TRBJ1-1; V: TRBV19; size: -
CDR3: CASSLDRSAIYGYTF; DNA: TGCGCCAGCAGCCTGGACAGGTCCGCCATCTATGGCTACACCTTC; D: TRBD1; J: TRBJ1-2; V: TRBV5-1; size: -
CDR3: CASSLAGGRYTF; DNA: TGTGCCAGCAGCTTAGCAGGGGGTCGCTACACCTTC; D: TRBD1; J: TRBJ1-2; V: TRBV11-2; size: -
CDR3: CASSPRTSGGSSTDTQYF; DNA: TGTGCCAGCTCACCTCGGACTAGCGGGGGCTCTAGCACAGATACGCAGTATTTT; D: TRBD2; J: TRBJ2-3; V: TRBV18; size: -
CDR3: CASSTTGGIDTEAFF; DNA: TGTGCCAGCAGCACAACAGGGGGCATAGACACTGAAGCTTTCTTT; D: TRBD1; J: TRBJ1-1; V: TRBV7-2; size: -
CDR3: CASSISGQEVYNEQFF; DNA: TGTGCCAGTAGTATTAGCGGACAGGAGGTCTACAATGAGCAGTTCTTC; D: -; J: TRBJ2-1; V: TRBV19; size: once
CDR3: CASSLGSSGGAETQYF; DNA: TGCGCCAGCAGCTTGGGATCCAGCGGGGGTGCGGAGACCCAGTACTTC; D: TRBD2; J: TRBJ2-5; V: TRBV5-1; size: -
CDR3: CASSDRLNTEAFF; DNA: TGTGCCAGTTCGGACAGATTGAACACTGAAGCTTTCTTT; D: -; J: TRBJ1-1; V: TRBV19; size: -
CDR3: CASSETRGGNQPQHF; DNA: TGTGCCAGCAGCGAAACGCGGGGGGGCAATCAGCCCCAGCATTTT; D: -; J: TRBJ1-5; V: TRBV6-2/TRBV6-3; size: -
CDR3: CASSMRTGYLSGNTIYF; DNA: TGTGCCAGCAGCATGCGAACGGGTTATCTCTCTGGAAACACCATATATTTT; D: -; J: TRBJ1-3; V: TRBV5-8; size: -